This T cell receptor (beta chain) is from a study of T cell responses to AZD1222 COVID-19 vaccine. General study points: Clonal diversity was possibly underestimated, and white British individuals and females predominated among donors. None of the repertoires were sampled until the peak T cell response had passed.

Sequencing used immunoSEQ multiplex PCR; TCRdb keeps in-frame clones, though not all of them. Seen here are 100,000 to 150,000 clones, more than 85% observed once, and the top ten hold roughly 10%. Comments on this clone: The antigen remains unidentified.

Germline CDR1 and CDR2: MNHEY and SVGEGT. V lost 2 bases to trimming and J lost 3 bases; unmatched junction nucleotides: 7. CDR3 length: 17 amino acids. This specimen consisted of peripheral blood, obtained on day 0 of MenACWY control vaccination. The receptor's source is an adult in good health. The J gene is TRBJ2-1, the V gene TRBV6-2 or TRBV6-3; the match to TRBD2 covers 10 bases. CDR3 residues: CASSYGLAGVFYNEQFF. The CDR3 DNA reads TGTGCCAGCAGTTACGGGCTAGCGGGAGTATTCTACAATGAGCAGTTCTTC.